The 23 T cell receptor beta chains below come from one sample, sequenced in a study of T cells in Graves' hyperthyroidism and ophthalmopathy. The investigators amplified TCR beta CDR3 regions from RNA transcripts. HTBI primers were employed in a first-round RT-PCR of the TCR CDR3. TCRdb recomputed calls from the multiplex PCR reads with MiXCR, one row per CDR3 protein. The profile shows 390,000 or so distinct CDR3 sequences, roughly 14% of them singletons. Sequencing used blood. The receptors originated from a man aged 18 to 30 with Graves' ophthalmopathy.

This chain connects TRBV9 to TRBJ1-2; D gene unclear. V was pared by 2 bases and J by 6 bases, with 14 bases between. CDR3 length: 14 amino acids. CDR1 is SGDLS and CDR2 is YYNGEE in the germline V gene. CDR3 loop: CASSVASGSDGYTF. For the CDR3, the DNA is TGTGCCAGCAGCGTTGCCTCCGGGAGCGATGGCTACACCTTC. The full variable domain, in which reference TRBV9 and TRBJ1-2 provide the parts outside the CDR3, is DSGVTQTPKHLITATGQRVTLRCSPRSGDLSVYWYQQSLDQGLQFLIQYYNGEERAKGNILERFSAQQFPDLHSELNLSSLELGDSALYFCASSVASGSDGYTFGSGTRLTVV.

This clonotype was recorded at least ten times. The chain employs TRBV24-1 and TRBJ2-3; D is perhaps TRBD1 (5 bases). V lost 1 base and J lost 1, with 5 bases in between. CDR1 and CDR2 (germline): KGHDR, SFDVKD. This CDR3 region has 14 residues. CDR3 DNA: TGTGCCACCAGTGATTTAGGGGGCACAGATACGCAGTATTTT. Translated: CATSDLGGTDTQYF.

In its sample, this clonotype was seen many times. As DNA, the CDR3 is TGTGCCAGCAGTCGGGACAGGGGACGGAACACTGAAGCTTTCTTT. This gives the protein CASSRDRGRNTEAFF. The chain combines TRBV5-6 with TRBJ1-1, with 10 bases that match TRBD1. This CDR3 comprises 15 residues. The germline gives CDR1 SGHDT, CDR2 YYEEEE. Trimming removed 5 bases from V and 1 base from J; junction bases left unmatched: 5.

The chain combines TRBV19 with TRBJ2-7; D assignment may be TRBD1 or TRBD2 (5 bases each). The CDR3 extends over 12 amino acids. V lost 3 bases and J lost 2, with 5 bases in between. In germline, CDR1 is LNHDA, CDR2 SQIVND (reference sequence). The CDR3 DNA follows: TGTGCCAGTAGTATGGGACCCTACGAGCAGTACTTC. It encodes CASSMGPYEQYF.

This clonotype was observed at least ten times. The gene calls are TRBV6-1 and TRBJ2-1, with 7 nucleotides matching TRBD2. The CDR3 runs to 12 residues. Germline CDR1 MNHNS, CDR2 SASEGT. With V trimmed by 4 bases and J by 7 bases, 1 base remained unmatched. The CDR3 DNA reads as TGTGCCAGCAGTGCGGGAGGTAATGAGCAGTTCTTC. Translating gives CASSAGGNEQFF.

This clonotype was detected ten times or more. This chain uses TRBV7-9 with TRBJ2-7, with 8 bases identical to TRBD1. Germline CDR1 reads SEHNR; CDR2 reads FQNEAQ (reference sequence). Trimming at V came to 5 bases and at J to 3 bases, leaving 6 bases not matched to a gene. This CDR3 spans 14 amino acids. CDR3 DNA sequence: TGTGCCAGCAGCCCCGGGACAGGCAACTACGAGCAGTACTTC. Protein sequence: CASSPGTGNYEQYF.

This clonotype showed up many times. This rearrangement joins TRBV6-5 to TRBJ2-4; 7 bases map to TRBD2. This CDR3 is built from 15 residues. The junction had 11 bases not matched to a gene; V was cut back by 5 bases and J by 7 bases. Germline V lookup: CDR1 MNHEY, CDR2 SVGAGI. The CDR3 region has the DNA TGTGCCAGCAGTCCCCTAGCGGACACCAGTAACATTCAGTACTTC. Its translation is CASSPLADTSNIQYF.

This clonotype was picked up many times. This sequence joins TRBV15 and TRBJ2-1, with TRBD2 as a possible D gene (6 bases). Germline V gene lookup returns CDR1 LNHNV and CDR2 YYDKDF (reference sequence). The ends were cut back, 7 bases at V and 0 bases at J, with 13 bases in the middle. The length of the CDR3 is 15 residues. This CDR3 reads CATNHIGGSYNEQFF. CDR3 DNA sequence: TGTGCCACCAACCATATCGGGGGCTCCTACAATGAGCAGTTCTTC.

This clonotype was seen ten or more times. The chain links TRBV7-6 to TRBJ2-5, with D possibly being TRBD1 (6 bases). Per the germline V gene, CDR1 is SGHVS and CDR2 is FNYEAQ. V was trimmed by 5 bases and J by 5 bases, leaving 18 bases between them. CDR3 length: 15 residues. The CDR3 DNA reads as TGTGCCAGCAGCCTCCAAGGGGGAGTTGGGGAGACCCAGTACTTC. It codes for CASSLQGGVGETQYF. The full variable domain, in which reference TRBV7-6 and TRBJ2-5 provide the parts outside the CDR3, is GAGVSQSPRYKVTKRGQDVALRCDPISGHVSLYWYRQALGQGPEFLTYFNYEAQQDKSGLPNDRFSAERPEGSISTLTIQRTEQRDSAMYRCASSLQGGVGETQYFGPGTRLLVL.

This clonotype was recorded many times. V and J are TRBV11-2 and TRBJ2-1; D is uncertain. The CDR3 has 15 residues. Germline CDR1 reads SGHAT; CDR2 reads FQNNGV. Trimming stripped 5 bases from V and 9 bases from J, with 20 bases between. CDR3 sequence (DNA): TGTGCCAGCAGCCAGGTGGTGGCTTTGCAGGTTGAGCAGTTCTTC. It encodes CASSQVVALQVEQFF.

This clonotype was seen many times. The rearrangement joins TRBV2 to TRBJ2-7; D is ambiguous. Trimming took off 6 bases at V and 2 bases at J, with 5 bases between the two ends. The germline V gene encodes CDR1 SNHLY and CDR2 FYNNEI. This CDR3 is 11 amino acids long. CDR3 residues: CASRKTYEQYF. The CDR3 DNA is TGTGCCAGCAGAAAGACCTACGAGCAGTACTTC.

J is TRBJ1-5 and V is TRBV19; TRBD1 aligns across 9 bases. Looked up from germline, CDR1 is LNHDA and CDR2 is SQIVND (reference sequence). Germline trimming cut 6 bases from V and 0 bases from J; bases unmatched to any gene: 6. The CDR3 runs to 16 residues. The CDR3 is CASSPDRGYSNQPQHF. CDR3 DNA: TGTGCCAGTAGCCCGGACAGGGGATATAGCAATCAGCCCCAGCATTTT.

The count of this clonotype is one. A much larger clone differs by one base, so this may be a read error. The chain is built from TRBV20-1 and TRBJ2-3; D possibly corresponds to TRBD2 (6 bases). The CDR3 totals 14 residues. V was shortened by 3 bases and J by 3 bases, with 13 bases between the two germline ends. Germline V CDR1 and CDR2: DFQATT, SNEGSKA (reference sequence). In DNA, the CDR3 is TGCAGTGCTAGTTCTAGCGAGGTAACAGATACGCAGTATTTT. This translates into CSASSSEVTDTQYF.

This clonotype was detected ten times or more. This rearrangement joins TRBV3-1 to TRBJ2-3, with D possibly matching TRBD1 (5 bases). CDR1 and CDR2 (germline): LGHDT, YNNKEL (reference sequence). Trimming removed 2 bases from V and 6 bases from J, with 15 bases in between. The CDR3 extends over 15 amino acids. The CDR3 sequence: CASSQRPRATDTQYF. As DNA, the CDR3 is TGTGCCAGCAGCCAACGCCCCAGGGCCACGGATACGCAGTATTTT.

Ten or more counts support this clonotype. The chain has TRBV29-1 and TRBJ2-1; 8 bases map to TRBD2. The CDR3 contains 15 residues. CDR1 and CDR2 (germline): SQVTM, ANQGSEA. With 5 bases clipped from V and 1 base from J, the junction kept 7 bases outside the gene matches. CDR3 bases: TGCAGCGTTCCCTCGGCGGGAGGTTCCTACAATGAGCAGTTCTTC. This gives the protein CSVPSAGGSYNEQFF.

The V and J genes are TRBV28 and TRBJ1-1; D is ambiguous. The CDR3 has 13 residues. V lost 7 bases, J lost 4 bases, and 13 bases lay in between. Germline V CDR1 and CDR2: MDHEN, SYDVKM. CDR3 bases: TGTGCCAGCAACGAGGGTCTCCGCACTGAAGCTTTCTTT. Amino acids: CASNEGLRTEAFF.

This clonotype was recorded a few times. The chain is built from TRBV25-1 and TRBJ2-1; the D is unclear. The CDR3 loop spans 12 amino acids. Trimming pared 7 bases from V and 2 bases from J, leaving 6 bases between. The germline V gene encodes CDR1 MGHDK and CDR2 SYGVNS. The CDR3 here is CASTGPYNEQFF. As DNA, the CDR3 is TGTGCCAGCACCGGGCCCTACAATGAGCAGTTCTTC.

This clonotype occurred many times. The J gene is TRBJ1-2, the V gene TRBV30; TRBD1 aligns across 7 bases. V was pared by 6 bases and J by 2 bases, with 3 bases of the junction left unmatched. The CDR3 spans 12 residues. CDR1 and CDR2 from the germline V gene are GTSNPN and SVGIG (reference sequence). CDR3 DNA sequence: TGTGCCTGCCAGACAGGGAACTATGGCTACACCTTC. Translating it yields CACQTGNYGYTF.

V is TRBV6-2 or TRBV6-3 and J is TRBJ1-2, with 8 bases lining up with TRBD1. There are 14 residues in the CDR3. V lost 5 bases to trimming and J lost 5 bases; unmatched junction nucleotides: 7. Germline V gene lookup returns CDR1 MNHEY and CDR2 SVGEGT. The CDR3 nucleotides are TGTGCCAGCAGTCAGGACAGGGACCGATATGGCTACACCTTC. Its translation is CASSQDRDRYGYTF.

This clonotype has at least ten counts. The chain links TRBV7-6 to TRBJ2-7, with D unresolved. The germline V and J ends were trimmed by 4 bases and 0 bases, with 7 bases remaining between them. There are 13 residues in the CDR3. Germline V gene sequence: CDR1 SGHVS, CDR2 FNYEAQ. CDR3 in DNA: TGTGCCAGCAGCTCCCCCATCTCCTACGAGCAGTACTTC. This translates into CASSSPISYEQYF.

Only a few counts were recorded for this clonotype. The chain uses TRBV9 and TRBJ1-5; D is possibly TRBD1 (5 bases). The CDR3 is 14 residues long. Germline values: CDR1 SGDLS, CDR2 YYNGEE. Trimming left V 0 bases short and J 7 bases short, with 11 bases between. The DNA of the CDR3 is TGTGCCAGCAGCGTAGGAAGAGGGACCCAGCCCCAGCATTTT. This translates into CASSVGRGTQPQHF.

The table lists this clonotype with many counts. The chain couples TRBV7-9 to TRBJ2-7; D not certain. The germline gives CDR1 SEHNR, CDR2 FQNEAQ (reference sequence). V was trimmed by 1 base and J by 0 bases, leaving 7 bases between them. This CDR3 region has 14 residues. CDR3 in DNA: TGTGCCAGCAGCTTAGAAGAGAGCTCCTACGAGCAGTACTTC. Its protein is CASSLEESSYEQYF.

This clonotype was counted many times. The rearrangement links TRBV7-9 to TRBJ1-2; TRBD1 matches 7 bases. Unmatched junction bases numbered 6, after V lost 3 bases and J lost 2 bases. CDR1 and CDR2 from the germline V gene are SEHNR and FQNEAQ (reference sequence). This CDR3 contains 15 residues. The CDR3 nucleotides are TGTGCCAGCAGCTTCAAGGCAGGGGGGAACTATGGCTACACCTTC. Protein product: CASSFKAGGNYGYTF.